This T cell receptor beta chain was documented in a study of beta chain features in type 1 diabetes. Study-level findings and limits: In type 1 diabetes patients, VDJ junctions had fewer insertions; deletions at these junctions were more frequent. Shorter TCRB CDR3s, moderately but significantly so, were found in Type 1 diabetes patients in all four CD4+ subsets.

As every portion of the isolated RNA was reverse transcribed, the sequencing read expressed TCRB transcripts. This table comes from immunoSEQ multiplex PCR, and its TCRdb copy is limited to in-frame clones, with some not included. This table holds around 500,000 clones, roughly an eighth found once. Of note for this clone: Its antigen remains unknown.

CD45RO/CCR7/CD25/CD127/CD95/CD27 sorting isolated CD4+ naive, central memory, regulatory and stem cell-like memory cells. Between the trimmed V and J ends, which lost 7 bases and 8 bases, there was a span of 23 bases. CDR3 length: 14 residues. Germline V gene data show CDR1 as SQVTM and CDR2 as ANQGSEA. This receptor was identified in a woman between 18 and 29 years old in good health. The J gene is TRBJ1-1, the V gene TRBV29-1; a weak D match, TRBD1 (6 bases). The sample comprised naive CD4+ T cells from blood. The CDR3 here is CSAREGGAIVEAFF. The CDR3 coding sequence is TGCAGCGCCAGAGAGGGGGGCGCGATTGTGGAAGCTTTCTTT.